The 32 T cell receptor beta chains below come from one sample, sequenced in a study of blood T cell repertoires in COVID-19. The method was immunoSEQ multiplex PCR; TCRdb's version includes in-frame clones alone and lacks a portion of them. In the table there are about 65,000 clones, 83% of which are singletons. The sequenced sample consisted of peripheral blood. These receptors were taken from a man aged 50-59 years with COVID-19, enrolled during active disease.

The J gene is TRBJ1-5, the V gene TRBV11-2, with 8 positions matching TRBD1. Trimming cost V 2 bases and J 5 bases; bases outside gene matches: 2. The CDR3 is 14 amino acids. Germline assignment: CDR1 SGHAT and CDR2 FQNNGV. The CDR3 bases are TGTGCCAGCAGCTTACAGGGGGCCGATCAGCCCCAGCATTTT. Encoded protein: CASSLQGADQPQHF.

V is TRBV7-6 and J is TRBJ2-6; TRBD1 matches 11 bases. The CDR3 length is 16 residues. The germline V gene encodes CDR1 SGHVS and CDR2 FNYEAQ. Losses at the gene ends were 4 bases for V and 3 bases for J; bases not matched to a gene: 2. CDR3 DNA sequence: TGTGCCAGCAGCTCGGGACAGGGGGATGGGGCCAACGTCCTGACTTTC. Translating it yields CASSSGQGDGANVLTF.

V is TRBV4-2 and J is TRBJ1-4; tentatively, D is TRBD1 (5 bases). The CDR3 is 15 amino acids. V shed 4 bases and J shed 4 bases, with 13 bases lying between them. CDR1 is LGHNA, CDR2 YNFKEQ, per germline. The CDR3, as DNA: TGTGCCAGCAGCCCCCCCGGCGGGGGTAATGAAAAACTGTTTTTT. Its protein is CASSPPGGGNEKLFF.

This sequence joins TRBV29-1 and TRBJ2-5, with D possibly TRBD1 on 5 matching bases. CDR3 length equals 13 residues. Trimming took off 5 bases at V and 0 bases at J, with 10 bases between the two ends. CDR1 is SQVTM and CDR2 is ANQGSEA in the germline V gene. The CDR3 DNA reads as TGCAGCGTTAAAGGACATAACCAAGAGACCCAGTACTTC. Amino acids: CSVKGHNQETQYF.

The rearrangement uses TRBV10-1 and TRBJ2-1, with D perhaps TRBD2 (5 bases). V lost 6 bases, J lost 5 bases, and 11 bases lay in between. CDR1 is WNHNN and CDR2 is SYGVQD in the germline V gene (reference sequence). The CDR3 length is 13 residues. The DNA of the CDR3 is TGCGCCAGCAGGACTAACCTTAACAATGAGCAGTTCTTC. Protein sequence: CASRTNLNNEQFF.

CDR3 DNA: TGTGCCACCAGCAGAATCCAGGACAGGGGGCGCGGAGGCTACACCTTC. Its protein is CATSRIQDRGRGGYTF. The chain links TRBV15 to TRBJ1-2; 11 nucleotides align to TRBD1. This CDR3 comprises 16 residues. The V segment lost 2 bases and the J segment 8 bases; nucleotides outside the gene matches: 10. Germline V CDR1 and CDR2: LNHNV, YYDKDF (reference sequence).

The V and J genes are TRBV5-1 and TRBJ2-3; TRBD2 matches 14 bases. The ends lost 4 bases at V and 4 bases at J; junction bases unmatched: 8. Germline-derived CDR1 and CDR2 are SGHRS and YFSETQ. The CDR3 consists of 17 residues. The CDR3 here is CASSAGTSGSVPDTQYF. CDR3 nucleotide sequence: TGCGCCAGCAGCGCCGGGACTAGCGGGAGTGTCCCAGATACGCAGTATTTT. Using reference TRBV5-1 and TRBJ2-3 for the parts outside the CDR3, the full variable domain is KAGVTQTPRYLIKTRGQQVTLSCSPISGHRSVSWYQQTPGQGLQFLFEYFSETQRNKGNFPGRFSGRQFSNSRSEMNVSTLELGDSALYLCASSAGTSGSVPDTQYFGPGTRLTVL.

CDR3 DNA sequence: TGCGCCAGCAGCCGGGGGGGACTAGGAGAGACCCAGTACTTC. This codes for CASSRGGLGETQYF. The V call is TRBV5-1, the J call TRBJ2-5; 8 bases are shared with TRBD2. Germline V gene data show CDR1 as SGHRS and CDR2 as YFSETQ. The CDR3 consists of 14 residues. The junction had 6 bases not matched to a gene; V was cut back by 4 bases and J by 4 bases. The full variable domain, its missing parts supplied by reference TRBV5-1 and TRBJ2-5, is KAGVTQTPRYLIKTRGQQVTLSCSPISGHRSVSWYQQTPGQGLQFLFEYFSETQRNKGNFPGRFSGRQFSNSRSEMNVSTLELGDSALYLCASSRGGLGETQYFGPGTRLLVL.

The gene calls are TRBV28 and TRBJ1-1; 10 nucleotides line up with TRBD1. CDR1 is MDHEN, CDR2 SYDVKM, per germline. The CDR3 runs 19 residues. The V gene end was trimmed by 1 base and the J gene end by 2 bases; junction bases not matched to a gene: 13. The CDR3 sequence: CASSLFSRGQGLRNTEAFF. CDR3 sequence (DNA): TGTGCCAGCAGTTTATTCTCGCGGGGACAGGGGCTTCGAAACACTGAAGCTTTCTTT. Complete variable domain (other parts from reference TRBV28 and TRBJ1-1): DVKVTQSSRYLVKRTGEKVFLECVQDMDHENMFWYRQDPGLGLRLIYFSYDVKMKEKGDIPEGYSVSREKKERFSLILESASTNQTSMYLCASSLFSRGQGLRNTEAFFGQGTRLTVV.

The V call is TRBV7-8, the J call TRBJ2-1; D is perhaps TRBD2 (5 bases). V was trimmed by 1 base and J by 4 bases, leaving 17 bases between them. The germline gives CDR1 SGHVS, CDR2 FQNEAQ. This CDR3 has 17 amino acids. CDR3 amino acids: CASSLGSRSGVYNEQFF. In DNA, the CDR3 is TGTGCCAGCAGCTTAGGATCAAGGAGCGGAGTATACAATGAGCAGTTCTTC.

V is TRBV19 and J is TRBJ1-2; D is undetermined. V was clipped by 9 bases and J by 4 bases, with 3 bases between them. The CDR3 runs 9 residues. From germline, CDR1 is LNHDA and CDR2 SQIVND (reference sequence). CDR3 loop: CASGYGYTF. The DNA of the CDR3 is TGTGCCAGCGGCTATGGCTACACCTTC.

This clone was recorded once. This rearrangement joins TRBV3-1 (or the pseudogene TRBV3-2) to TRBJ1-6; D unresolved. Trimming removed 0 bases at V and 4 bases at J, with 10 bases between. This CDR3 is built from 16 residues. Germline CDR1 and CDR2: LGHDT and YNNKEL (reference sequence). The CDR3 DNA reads TGTGCCAGCAGCCAAGAAATAACGGGTTATAATTCACCCCTCCACTTT. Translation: CASSQEITGYNSPLHF.

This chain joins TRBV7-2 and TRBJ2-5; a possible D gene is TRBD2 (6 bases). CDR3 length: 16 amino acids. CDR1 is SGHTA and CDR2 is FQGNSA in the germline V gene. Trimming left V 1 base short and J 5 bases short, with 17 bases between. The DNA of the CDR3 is TGTGCCAGCAGCTTAGAAGGGGAGCGGGCCCCGGAGACCCAGTACTTC. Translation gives CASSLEGERAPETQYF.

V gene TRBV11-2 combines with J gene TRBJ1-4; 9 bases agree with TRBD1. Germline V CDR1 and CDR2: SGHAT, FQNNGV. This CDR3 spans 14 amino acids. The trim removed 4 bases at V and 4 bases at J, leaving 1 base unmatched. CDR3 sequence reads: CASSSGQGNEKLFF. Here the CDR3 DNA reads TGTGCCAGCAGCTCGGGACAGGGTAATGAAAAACTGTTTTTT.

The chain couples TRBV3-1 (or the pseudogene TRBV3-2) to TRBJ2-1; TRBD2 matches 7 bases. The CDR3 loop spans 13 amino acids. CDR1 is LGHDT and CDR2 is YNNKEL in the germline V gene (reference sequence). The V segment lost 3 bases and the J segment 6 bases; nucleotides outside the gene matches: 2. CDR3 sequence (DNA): TGTGCCAGCAGCCAGGGCGGGGGCAATGAGCAGTTCTTC. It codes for CASSQGGGNEQFF.

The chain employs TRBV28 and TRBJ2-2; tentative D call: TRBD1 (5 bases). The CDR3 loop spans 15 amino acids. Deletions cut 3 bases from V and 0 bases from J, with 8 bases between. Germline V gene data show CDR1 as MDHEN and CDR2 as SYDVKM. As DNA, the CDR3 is TGTGCCAGCAGTTTGGGGCGGTCGAACACCGGGGAGCTGTTTTTT. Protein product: CASSLGRSNTGELFF.

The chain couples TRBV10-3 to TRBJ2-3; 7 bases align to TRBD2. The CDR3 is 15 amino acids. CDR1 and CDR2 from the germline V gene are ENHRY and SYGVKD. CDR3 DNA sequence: TGTGCAATTCGCCGGACTAGTACGGTCACAGATACGCAGTATTTT. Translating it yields CAIRRTSTVTDTQYF.

The CDR3 DNA sequence: TGTGCCAGCACTATTTCCGGACAGGGGGACTATGGCTACACCTTC. As protein: CASTISGQGDYGYTF. The rearrangement joins TRBV28 to TRBJ1-2, with TRBD1 identical over 10 bases. Germline CDR1 MDHEN, CDR2 SYDVKM. This CDR3 spans 15 amino acids. Trimming took 7 bases from V and 3 from J; bases not matched to a gene: 8.

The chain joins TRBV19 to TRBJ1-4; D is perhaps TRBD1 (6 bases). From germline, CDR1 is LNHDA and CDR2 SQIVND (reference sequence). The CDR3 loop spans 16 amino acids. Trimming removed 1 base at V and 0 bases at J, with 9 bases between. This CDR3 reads CASSIGGTTTNEKLFF. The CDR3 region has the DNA TGTGCCAGTAGTATAGGGGGGACAACAACTAATGAAAAACTGTTTTTT.

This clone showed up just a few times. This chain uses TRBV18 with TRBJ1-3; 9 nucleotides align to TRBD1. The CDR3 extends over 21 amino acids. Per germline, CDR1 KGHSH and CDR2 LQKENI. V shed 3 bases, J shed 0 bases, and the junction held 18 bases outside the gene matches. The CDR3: CASSPRTTTGTGTSSGNTIYF. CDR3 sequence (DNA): TGTGCCAGCTCACCTCGAACTACTACCGGGACAGGGACGAGCTCTGGAAACACCATATATTTT.

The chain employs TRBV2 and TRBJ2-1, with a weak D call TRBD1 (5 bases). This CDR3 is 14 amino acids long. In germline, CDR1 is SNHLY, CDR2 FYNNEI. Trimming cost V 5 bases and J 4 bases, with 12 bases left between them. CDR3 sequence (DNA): TGTGCCAGCAGTCGGGCAGGGATTTACAATGAGCAGTTCTTC. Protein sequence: CASSRAGIYNEQFF.

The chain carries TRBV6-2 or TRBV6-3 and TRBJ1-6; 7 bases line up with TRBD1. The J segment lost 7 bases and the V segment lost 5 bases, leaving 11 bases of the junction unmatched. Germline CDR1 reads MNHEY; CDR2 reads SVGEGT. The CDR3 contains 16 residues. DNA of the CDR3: TGTGCCAGCAGTACCCGCCTTTCAGGGGGGAATTCACCCCTCCACTTT. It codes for CASSTRLSGGNSPLHF.

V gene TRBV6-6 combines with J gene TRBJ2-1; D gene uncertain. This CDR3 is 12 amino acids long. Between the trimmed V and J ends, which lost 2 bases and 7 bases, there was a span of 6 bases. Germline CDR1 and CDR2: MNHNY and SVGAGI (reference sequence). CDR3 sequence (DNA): TGTGCCAGCAGTTACCGTCTGAATGAGCAGTTCTTC. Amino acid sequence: CASSYRLNEQFF.

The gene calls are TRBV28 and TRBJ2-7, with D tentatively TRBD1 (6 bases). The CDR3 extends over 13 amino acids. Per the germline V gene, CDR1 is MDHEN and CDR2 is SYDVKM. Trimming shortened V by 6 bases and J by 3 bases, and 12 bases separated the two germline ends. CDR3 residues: CASRLQGVYEQYF. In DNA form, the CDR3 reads TGTGCCAGCAGGTTACAGGGCGTCTACGAGCAGTACTTC.

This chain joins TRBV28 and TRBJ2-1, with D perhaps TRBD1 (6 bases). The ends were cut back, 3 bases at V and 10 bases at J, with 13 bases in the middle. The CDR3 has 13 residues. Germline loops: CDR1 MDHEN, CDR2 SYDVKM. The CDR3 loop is CASSLGASREQFF. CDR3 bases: TGTGCCAGCAGTTTGGGGGCTAGTCGCGAGCAGTTCTTC.

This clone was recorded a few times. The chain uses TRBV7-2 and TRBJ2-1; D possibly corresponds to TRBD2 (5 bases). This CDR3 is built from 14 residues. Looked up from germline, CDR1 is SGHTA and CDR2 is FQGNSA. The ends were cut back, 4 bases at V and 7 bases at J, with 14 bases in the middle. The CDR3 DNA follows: TGTGCCAGCAGCTCAACAGCCCGGGGAAATGAGCAGTTCTTC. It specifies CASSSTARGNEQFF.

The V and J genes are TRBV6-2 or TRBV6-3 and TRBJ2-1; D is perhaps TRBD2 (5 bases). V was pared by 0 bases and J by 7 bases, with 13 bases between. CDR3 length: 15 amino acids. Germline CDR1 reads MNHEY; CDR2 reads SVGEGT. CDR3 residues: CASSYSKSGFNEQFF. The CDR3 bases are TGTGCCAGCAGTTACTCGAAGTCGGGATTTAATGAGCAGTTCTTC.

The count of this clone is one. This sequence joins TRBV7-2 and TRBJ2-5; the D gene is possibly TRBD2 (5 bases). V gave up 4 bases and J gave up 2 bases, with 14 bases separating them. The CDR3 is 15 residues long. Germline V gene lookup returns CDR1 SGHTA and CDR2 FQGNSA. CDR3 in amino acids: CASSSQSGVQETQYF. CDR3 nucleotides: TGTGCCAGCAGCTCGCAATCCGGGGTACAAGAGACCCAGTACTTC.

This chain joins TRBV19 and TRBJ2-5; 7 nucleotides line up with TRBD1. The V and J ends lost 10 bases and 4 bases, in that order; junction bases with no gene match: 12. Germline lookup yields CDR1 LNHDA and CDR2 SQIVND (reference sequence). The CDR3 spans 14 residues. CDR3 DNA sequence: TGTGCCAACACTTACTTGGACAGGCTAGAGACCCAGTACTTC. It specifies CANTYLDRLETQYF.

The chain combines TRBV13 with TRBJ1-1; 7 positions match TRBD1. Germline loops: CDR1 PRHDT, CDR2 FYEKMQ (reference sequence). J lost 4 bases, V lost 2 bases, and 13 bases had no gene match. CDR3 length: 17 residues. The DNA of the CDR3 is TGTGCCAGCAGCTTATACCGACAGGGCACGGTAATCACTGAAGCTTTCTTT. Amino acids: CASSLYRQGTVITEAFF.

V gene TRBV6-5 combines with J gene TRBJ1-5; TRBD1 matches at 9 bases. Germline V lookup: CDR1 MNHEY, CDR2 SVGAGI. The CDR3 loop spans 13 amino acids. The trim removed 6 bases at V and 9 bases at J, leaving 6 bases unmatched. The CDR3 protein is CASRRDRVLPQHF. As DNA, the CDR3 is TGTGCCAGCAGGAGGGACAGGGTTTTGCCCCAGCATTTT.

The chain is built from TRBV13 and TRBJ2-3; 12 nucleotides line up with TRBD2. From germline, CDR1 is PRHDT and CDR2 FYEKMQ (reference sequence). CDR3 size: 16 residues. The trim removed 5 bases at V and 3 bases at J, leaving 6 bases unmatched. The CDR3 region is CASSPRLAGDTDTQYF. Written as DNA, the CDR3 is TGTGCCAGCAGCCCAAGACTAGCGGGGGATACAGATACGCAGTATTTT.